Presented here are 22 T cell receptor beta chains from one specimen sequenced in a study of shared clonotypes between healthy human individuals. Measured with immunoSEQ multiplex PCR; TCRdb has only the in-frame clones, and not every one. The sample records fewer than 600,000 clones, 60% to 85% being singletons. The sequenced sample was PBMCs. Every receptor here comes from a woman aged 35 to 49 in good health. Some clones in this sample may be carry-over from other donors' samples.

J is TRBJ2-3 and V is TRBV29-1; no clear D. The CDR3 has 11 amino acids. V lost 6 bases to trimming and J lost 2 bases, with 6 bases between them. Germline-derived CDR1 and CDR2 are SQVTM and ANQGSEA. CDR3 bases: TGCAGCGTCCCTTACACAGATACGCAGTATTTT. This translates into CSVPYTDTQYF.

This clone occurred once. The chain links TRBV5-4 to TRBJ2-7; D may be TRBD1 or TRBD2 (5 bases each). The CDR3 has 14 residues. The germline V gene has CDR1 SGHNT and CDR2 YYREEE (reference sequence). Trimming shortened V by 0 bases and J by 0 bases, and 7 bases separated the two germline ends. CDR3 residues: CASSLGGNSYEQYF. CDR3 nucleotide sequence: TGTGCCAGCAGCTTGGGGGGGAACTCCTACGAGCAGTACTTC. Supplemented by reference TRBV5-4 and TRBJ2-7, the full variable domain reads ETGVTQSPTHLIKTRGQQVTLRCSSQSGHNTVSWYQQALGQGPQFIFQYYREEENGRGNFPPRFSGLQFPNYSSELNVNALELDDSALYLCASSLGGNSYEQYFGPGTRLTVT.

The chain carries TRBV13 and TRBJ2-3; D is perhaps TRBD1 or TRBD2 (6 bases each). Trimming took off 5 bases at V and 2 bases at J, with 14 bases between the two ends. The length of the CDR3 is 15 residues. Germline values: CDR1 PRHDT, CDR2 FYEKMQ (reference sequence). DNA for the CDR3: TGTGCCAGCAGCCGAGGGGGGTCAGACACAGATACGCAGTATTTT. Translation: CASSRGGSDTDTQYF.

This sequence joins TRBV7-9 and TRBJ1-3; the D is unclear. This CDR3 region has 16 residues. V was clipped by 2 bases and J by 0 bases, with 11 bases between them. Germline V gene data show CDR1 as SEHNR and CDR2 as FQNEAQ (reference sequence). In nucleotides, the CDR3 is TGTGCCAGCAGCTTATTAACCCGTCTCTCTGGAAACACCATATATTTT. Translation: CASSLLTRLSGNTIYF.

The chain employs TRBV27 and TRBJ2-1; D is undetermined. This CDR3 has 11 amino acids. Deletions cut 7 bases from V and 7 bases from J, with 8 bases between. Germline V gene lookup returns CDR1 MNHEY and CDR2 SMNVEV (reference sequence). The DNA for the CDR3 is TGTGCCAGCATGGATCTGAATGAGCAGTTCTTC. Encoded protein: CASMDLNEQFF.

This chain joins TRBV2 and TRBJ2-5; D gene uncertain. Trimming took 6 bases from V and 5 from J, leaving 10 bases between them. From germline, CDR1 is SNHLY and CDR2 FYNNEI. The CDR3 length is 12 residues. Here the CDR3 DNA reads TGTGCCAGCAGCATGATGAGGGAGACCCAGTACTTC. As protein: CASSMMRETQYF.

V usage is TRBV23-1 and J usage is TRBJ2-7; 7 positions agree with TRBD1. TRBV23-1 is given ORF status, its function remaining uncertain. This CDR3 region has 12 residues. The junction had 7 bases not matched to a gene; V was cut back by 10 bases and J by 4 bases. The CDR3 is CAIRGQTYEQYF. The CDR3 bases are TGCGCCATCAGGGGACAGACGTACGAGCAGTACTTC.

This clone was observed a handful of times. The V gene is TRBV11-2, the J gene TRBJ2-1, with D perhaps matching TRBD2 (5 bases). V was trimmed by 5 bases and J by 2 bases, leaving 10 bases between them. CDR1 is SGHAT, CDR2 FQNNGV, per germline. The CDR3 is 14 residues long. CDR3 DNA: TGTGCCAGCAGCCCTACTAGAACCTACAATGAGCAGTTCTTC. Its protein product is CASSPTRTYNEQFF.

V usage is TRBV4-3 and J usage is TRBJ2-2; 9 nucleotides match TRBD2. The length of the CDR3 is 18 residues. J was trimmed by 2 bases and V by 3 bases; bases with no gene match: 10. Germline V CDR1 and CDR2: LGHNA, YSLEER. This CDR3 reads CASSHRPPTSGNTGELFF. CDR3 DNA sequence: TGCGCCAGCAGCCATCGCCCCCCGACTAGCGGAAACACCGGGGAGCTGTTTTTT.

This chain joins TRBV27 and TRBJ1-1, with D uncertain. V was pared by 9 bases and J by 3 bases, with 14 bases between. The germline V gene encodes CDR1 MNHEY and CDR2 SMNVEV (reference sequence). CDR3 length equals 13 residues. The CDR3 nucleotides are TGTGCCAGTCAGGACCCTCAGGACACTGAAGCTTTCTTT. The encoded protein is CASQDPQDTEAFF.

This clone has ten or more counts. The genes are TRBV5-4 and TRBJ2-1; 8 nucleotides align to TRBD2. There are 15 residues in the CDR3. J was trimmed by 5 bases and V by 2 bases; bases with no gene match: 6. Per the germline V gene, CDR1 is SGHNT and CDR2 is YYREEE (reference sequence). As DNA, the CDR3 is TGTGCCAGCAGCTTCGGACTAGCCTCAAACAATGAGCAGTTCTTC. Its protein product is CASSFGLASNNEQFF. The whole variable domain, filled in from reference TRBV5-4 and TRBJ2-1, reads ETGVTQSPTHLIKTRGQQVTLRCSSQSGHNTVSWYQQALGQGPQFIFQYYREEENGRGNFPPRFSGLQFPNYSSELNVNALELDDSALYLCASSFGLASNNEQFFGPGTRLTVL.

The rearrangement joins TRBV10-2 to TRBJ1-5, with D tentatively TRBD1 (6 bases). Germline V CDR1 and CDR2: WSHSY, SAAADI. This CDR3 is 17 amino acids long. The V end lost 5 bases, the J end lost 2 bases, and 19 bases lay between the germline ends. CDR3 protein: CASSQWGGPKGNQPQHF. In nucleotides, the CDR3 is TGCGCCAGCAGTCAGTGGGGGGGGCCGAAGGGCAATCAGCCCCAGCATTTT.

The table lists this clone with a count of one. The chain links TRBV19 to TRBJ1-1; D remains ambiguous. With 2 bases removed from V and 4 bases from J, the gap between germline ends came to 11 bases. This CDR3 has 14 residues. Germline CDR1 reads LNHDA; CDR2 reads SQIVND (reference sequence). CDR3 DNA: TGTGCCAGTAGTATATCAGGACTGTCCACTGAAGCTTTCTTT. This translates into CASSISGLSTEAFF.

This chain uses TRBV19 with TRBJ2-2; 11 bases are a match to TRBD2. V lost 3 bases, J lost 4 bases, and 4 bases stayed unmatched. In germline, CDR1 is LNHDA, CDR2 SQIVND (reference sequence). The CDR3 is made up of 16 amino acids. The CDR3: CASSMRLAGSTGELFF. In DNA, the CDR3 is TGTGCCAGTAGTATGAGACTAGCGGGAAGCACCGGGGAGCTGTTTTTT.

This clone was seen a handful of times. The chain combines TRBV29-1 with TRBJ1-1; D gene uncertain. CDR1 is SQVTM and CDR2 is ANQGSEA in the germline V gene. With 3 bases removed from V and 4 bases from J, the gap between germline ends came to 15 bases. This CDR3 contains 14 residues. CDR3 region: CSVEKFGSSTEAFF. As DNA, the CDR3 is TGCAGCGTTGAGAAGTTCGGCAGCTCCACTGAAGCTTTCTTT.

This chain joins TRBV21-1 and TRBJ1-4. TRBV21-1 is a listed pseudogene. The CDR3 loop spans 13 amino acids. The CDR3 nucleotides read TGTGCCAGCAGCAAAAAAAAGATCCGAAAACTGTTTTTT. Translation: CASSKKKIRKLFF.

This clone was seen once. The V and J genes are TRBV7-8 and TRBJ2-5; D perhaps matches TRBD2 (7 bases). Per the germline V gene, CDR1 is SGHVS and CDR2 is FQNEAQ. This CDR3 has 16 amino acids. Trimming left V 5 bases short and J 5 bases short, with 21 bases between. The CDR3 loop reads CASSRRGREMDETQYF. As DNA, the CDR3 is TGTGCCAGCAGCCGGCGGGGGCGGGAGATGGATGAGACCCAGTACTTC. The whole variable domain, remainder taken from reference TRBV7-8 and TRBJ2-5, is GAGVSQSPRYKVAKRGQDVALRCDPISGHVSLFWYQQALGQGPEFLTYFQNEAQLDKSGLPSDRFFAERPEGSVSTLKIQRTQQEDSAVYLCASSRRGREMDETQYFGPGTRLLVL.

This clone was seen just once. The chain joins TRBV28 to TRBJ1-5; TRBD1 matches 7 bases. V was pared by 2 bases and J by 5 bases, with 18 bases of the junction left unmatched. CDR3 size: 19 residues. Germline V CDR1 and CDR2: MDHEN, SYDVKM. The CDR3 spells CASSLVRFTGAFLDQPQHF. The CDR3 nucleotides read TGTGCCAGCAGTTTAGTTAGGTTCACAGGGGCCTTCCTCGATCAGCCCCAGCATTTT.

The chain employs TRBV28 and TRBJ2-6; D is ambiguous. CDR1 is MDHEN and CDR2 is SYDVKM in the germline V gene. The CDR3 loop spans 14 amino acids. V lost 5 bases, J lost 0 bases, and 5 bases lay in between. CDR3 amino acids: CASSESSGANVLTF. The CDR3 coding sequence is TGTGCCAGCAGTGAATCCTCTGGGGCCAACGTCCTGACTTTC.

The chain couples TRBV18 to TRBJ2-5; the D gene is possibly TRBD1 (5 bases). CDR3 length: 13 residues. The V gene's germline CDR1 is KGHSH and CDR2 LQKENI. V was pared by 0 bases and J by 4 bases, with 6 bases between. The CDR3 DNA follows: TGTGCCAGCTCACCACCTGACAGAGAGACCCAGTACTTC. Encoded protein: CASSPPDRETQYF.

This clone showed up many times. The CDR3 DNA reads TGCGCCAGCAGCTTGGCGACAGGGCCCCACACTGAAGCTTTCTTT. As protein: CASSLATGPHTEAFF. The chain joins TRBV5-1 to TRBJ1-1; 7 nucleotides match TRBD1. The J segment lost 3 bases and the V segment lost 0 bases, leaving 5 bases of the junction unmatched. The CDR3 sequence is 15 residues long. The germline V gene encodes CDR1 SGHRS and CDR2 YFSETQ.

V gene TRBV29-1 combines with J gene TRBJ1-2; weak D call: TRBD1 (6 bases). The V gene lost 3 bases and the J gene lost 4 bases, with 12 bases spanning the gap. The germline V gene encodes CDR1 SQVTM and CDR2 ANQGSEA. The CDR3 has 13 amino acids. CDR3 in amino acids: CSVDTGQGYGYTF. The DNA of the CDR3 is TGCAGCGTTGACACAGGGCAGGGCTATGGCTACACCTTC.